This is a list of T cell receptor beta chains from one sample in a study of blood T cell repertoires in COVID-19. Clones were sequenced by immunoSEQ multiplex PCR, and TCRdb holds only the in-frame ones, with some missing. The table records around 290,000 clones, around 90% of them present only once. Specimen: PBMCs or T cells enriched from blood (not recorded which). These receptors came from a woman in her thirties or forties who had recovered from COVID-19. CDR3s include the opening cysteine and the closing phenylalanine or tryptophan. A D gene is named only where the DNA matches it firmly. Some rows have no size entry. The others give once, few or many, or a class for an expanded clone.

J gene | V gene | CDR3 length | clone size | D gene | CDR3 DNA | CDR3 protein
TRBJ1-2 | TRBV9 | 16 | NA | NA | TGTGCCAGCAGCGTATCCCCCCTCTCGCAGCGATATGGCTACACCTTC | CASSVSPLSQRYGYTF
TRBJ1-3 | TRBV18 | 18 | once | TRBD1 | TGTGCCAGCTCACCACAGTATTCGACAGGGGGAACTGGAAACACCATATATTTT | CASSPQYSTGGTGNTIYF
TRBJ2-4 | TRBV3-1/TRBV3-2 | 18 | NA | TRBD2 | TGTGCCAGCAGCCAAGCGGCGGGGGGTTTCTTAGCCAAAAACATTCAGTACTTC | CASSQAAGGFLAKNIQYF
TRBJ2-5 | TRBV5-4 | 15 | NA | TRBD1 | TGTGCCAGCAGCCCCGGACAGGGCCCACAAGAGACCCAGTACTTC | CASSPGQGPQETQYF
TRBJ1-5 | TRBV3-1/TRBV3-2 | 20 | NA | NA | TGTGCCAGCAGCCCGGCCGATACCCAGACAGATTTTTATAGCAATCAGCCCCAGCATTTT | CASSPADTQTDFYSNQPQHF
TRBJ1-1 | TRBV12-3/TRBV12-4 | 13 | NA | NA | TGTGCCAGCAGTTTAGCAGGGGACACTGAAGCTTTCTTT | CASSLAGDTEAFF
TRBJ1-2 | TRBV30 | 13 | NA | NA | TGTGCCTGGAGCGGACAGATTAACTATGGCTACACCTTC | CAWSGQINYGYTF
TRBJ2-7 | TRBV4-1 | 16 | NA | TRBD1 | TGCGCCAGCAGCCAAGCTTCCGGACAGGACCTCTACGAGCAGTACTTC | CASSQASGQDLYEQYF
TRBJ1-2 | TRBV19 | 17 | NA | NA | TGTGCCAGTAGTCCCCTCACCTTACAAGGCGGGTTATATGGCTACACCTTC | CASSPLTLQGGLYGYTF
TRBJ2-6 | TRBV3-1/TRBV3-2 | 17 | NA | NA | TGTGCCAGCAGCCAAGCAACAGGGAACGCCGGGGCCAACGTCCTGACTTTC | CASSQATGNAGANVLTF
TRBJ1-2 | TRBV6-5 | 11 | NA | NA | TGTGCCAGCAGATCAAATTCTGGCTACACCTTC | CASRSNSGYTF
TRBJ2-1 | TRBV7-2 | 16 | once | NA | TGTGCCAGCAGCCTACGGGGTAGCGGTGAAACGGGTGAGCAGTTCTTC | CASSLRGSGETGEQFF
TRBJ2-3 | TRBV7-3 | 12 | NA | NA | TGTGCCAGCAGCCCGAATCGAGGTACGCAGTATTTT | CASSPNRGTQYF
TRBJ2-5 | TRBV18 | 12 | NA | NA | TGTGCCAGCTCACCTCGTGTGGAGACCCAGTACTTC | CASSPRVETQYF
TRBJ2-1 | TRBV7-9 | 14 | once | NA | TGTGCCAGCTCCCGGGACTTAATTTACAATGAGCAGTTCTTC | CASSRDLIYNEQFF
TRBJ2-3 | TRBV14 | 17 | NA | TRBD2 | TGTGCCAGCAGCCAAGCACTAGCGGGGGCCTGGACAGATACGCAGTATTTT | CASSQALAGAWTDTQYF
TRBJ2-1 | TRBV5-4 | 16 | NA | TRBD2 | TGTGCCAGCAGTCCTAGCGGGAGGTCCTCCTACAATGAGCAGTTCTTC | CASSPSGRSSYNEQFF
TRBJ1-4 | TRBV30 | 18 | few | TRBD1 | TGTGCCTGGAGAGTAAAACCCGGGACAGGGAACCAATTCGAAAAACTGTTTTTT | CAWRVKPGTGNQFEKLFF
TRBJ1-3 | TRBV14 | 14 | NA | NA | TGTGCCAGCAGCCCGGGACACTCTGGAAACACCATATATTTT | CASSPGHSGNTIYF
TRBJ2-5 | TRBV5-1 | 18 | NA | TRBD2 | TGCGCCAGCAGCATCGGACGGACTAGCGGGAGGGTCCCGGAGACCCAGTACTTC | CASSIGRTSGRVPETQYF
TRBJ1-2 | TRBV2 | 14 | NA | NA | TGTGCCAGCACCATACAGGGTTCTAACTATGGCTACACCTTC | CASTIQGSNYGYTF
TRBJ2-7 | TRBV7-9 | 14 | few | TRBD1 | TGTGCCAGCAGCTGGGACAGTGAGACCTACGAGCAGTACTTC | CASSWDSETYEQYF
TRBJ2-7 | TRBV2 | 14 | NA | TRBD2 | TGTGCCAGCAGCCGACTAGCGGGAGTCTACGAGCAGTACTTC | CASSRLAGVYEQYF
TRBJ2-5 | TRBV23-1 | 16 | NA | TRBD1 | TGCGCCAGGGGGGAATCGGACAGGTGCAACCAAGAGACCCAGTACTTC | CARGESDRCNQETQYF
TRBJ2-7 | TRBV7-8 | 14 | NA | NA | TGTGCCAGCAGCTTAGGCGGCCCCTCCTACGAGCAGTACTTC | CASSLGGPSYEQYF
TRBJ1-5 | TRBV2 | 15 | NA | TRBD1 | TGTGCCAGCAGTGAAATACAGGGGGGAGGTCAGCCCCAGCATTTT | CASSEIQGGGQPQHF
TRBJ2-5 | TRBV27 | 17 | NA | TRBD2 | TGTGCCAGCAGTTTATCCACTAGCGGGGGGTTCCAAGAGACCCAGTACTTC | CASSLSTSGGFQETQYF
TRBJ1-5 | TRBV5-1 | 16 | NA | TRBD1 | TGCGCCAGCAGCTATACAGGGGGCCGTAGCAATCAGCCCCAGCATTTT | CASSYTGGRSNQPQHF
TRBJ1-2 | TRBV6-6 | 13 | NA | TRBD1 | TGTGCCAGCATTAACACAGGGGCCTTTGGCTACACCTTC | CASINTGAFGYTF
TRBJ1-4 | TRBV7-2 | 15 | NA | TRBD1 | TGTGCCAGCAGCCCGAACCGGGACAGCCGCGGAAAACTGTTTTTT | CASSPNRDSRGKLFF
TRBJ2-1 | TRBV7-3 | 13 | NA | NA | TGTGCCAGCAGCTGGAGCTCCTACAATGAGCAGTTCTTC | CASSWSSYNEQFF